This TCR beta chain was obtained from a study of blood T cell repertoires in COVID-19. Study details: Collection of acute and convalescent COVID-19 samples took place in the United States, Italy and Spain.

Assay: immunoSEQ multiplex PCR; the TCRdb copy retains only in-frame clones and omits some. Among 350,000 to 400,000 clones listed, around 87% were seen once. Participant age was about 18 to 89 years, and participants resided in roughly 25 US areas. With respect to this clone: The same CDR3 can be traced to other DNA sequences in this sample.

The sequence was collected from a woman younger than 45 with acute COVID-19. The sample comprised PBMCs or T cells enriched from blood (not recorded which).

The CDR3 spells CASSYGGSYEQYF. The CDR3 nucleotides are TGTGCCAGCAGTTACGGGGGCAGTTACGAGCAGTACTTC. The rearrangement links TRBV6-5 to TRBJ2-7; the D gene is possibly TRBD1 (6 bases). Trimming took 2 bases from V and 4 from J, leaving 9 bases between them. The germline V gene has CDR1 MNHEY and CDR2 SVGAGI. This CDR3 region has 13 residues.